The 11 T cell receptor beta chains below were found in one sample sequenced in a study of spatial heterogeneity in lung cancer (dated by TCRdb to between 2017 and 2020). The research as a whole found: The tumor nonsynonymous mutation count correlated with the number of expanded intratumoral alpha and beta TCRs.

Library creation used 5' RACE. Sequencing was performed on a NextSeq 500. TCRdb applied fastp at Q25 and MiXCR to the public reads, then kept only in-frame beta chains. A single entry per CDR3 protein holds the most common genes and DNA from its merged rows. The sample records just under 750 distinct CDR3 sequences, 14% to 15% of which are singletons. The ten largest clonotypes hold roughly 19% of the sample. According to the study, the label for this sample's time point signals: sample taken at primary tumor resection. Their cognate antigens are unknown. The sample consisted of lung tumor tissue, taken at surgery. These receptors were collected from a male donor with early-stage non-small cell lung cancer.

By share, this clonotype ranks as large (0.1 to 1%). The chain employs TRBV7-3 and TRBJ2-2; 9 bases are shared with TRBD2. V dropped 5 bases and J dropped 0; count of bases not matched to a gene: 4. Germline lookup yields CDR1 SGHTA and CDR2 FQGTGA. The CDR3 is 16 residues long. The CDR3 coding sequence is TGTGCCAGCAGCCCCCGACTAGCGGCGAACACCGGGGAGCTGTTTTTT. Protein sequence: CASSPRLAANTGELFF.

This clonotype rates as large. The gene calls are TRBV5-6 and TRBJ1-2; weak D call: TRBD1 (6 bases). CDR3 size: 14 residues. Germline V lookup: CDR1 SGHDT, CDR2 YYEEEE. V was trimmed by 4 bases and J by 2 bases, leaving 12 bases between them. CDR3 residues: CASSPPDRNYGYTF. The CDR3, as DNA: TGTGCCAGCAGCCCTCCGGACAGAAACTATGGCTACACCTTC.

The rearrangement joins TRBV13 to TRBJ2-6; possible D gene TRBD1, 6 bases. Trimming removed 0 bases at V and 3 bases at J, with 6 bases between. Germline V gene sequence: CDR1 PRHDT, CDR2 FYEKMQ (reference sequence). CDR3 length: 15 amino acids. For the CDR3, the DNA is TGTGCCAGCAGCTTAGGACAGGGTGGGGCCAACGTCCTGACTTTC. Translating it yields CASSLGQGGANVLTF.

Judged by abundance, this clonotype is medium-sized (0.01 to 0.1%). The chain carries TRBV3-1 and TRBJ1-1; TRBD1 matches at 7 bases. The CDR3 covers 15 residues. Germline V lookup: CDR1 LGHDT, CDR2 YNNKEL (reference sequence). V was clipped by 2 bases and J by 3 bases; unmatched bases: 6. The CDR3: CASSQTQGGYTEAFF. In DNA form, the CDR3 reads TGTGCCAGCAGCCAAACTCAGGGGGGGTACACTGAAGCTTTCTTT.

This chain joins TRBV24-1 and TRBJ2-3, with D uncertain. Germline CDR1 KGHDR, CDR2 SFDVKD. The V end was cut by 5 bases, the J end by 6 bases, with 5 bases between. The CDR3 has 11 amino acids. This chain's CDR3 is CATSVGDTQYF. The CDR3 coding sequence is TGTGCCACCAGTGTTGGCGATACGCAGTATTTT.

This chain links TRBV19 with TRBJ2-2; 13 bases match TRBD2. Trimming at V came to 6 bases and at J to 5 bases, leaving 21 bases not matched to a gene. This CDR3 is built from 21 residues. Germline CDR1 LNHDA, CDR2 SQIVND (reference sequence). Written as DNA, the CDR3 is TGTGCCAGTAGCCACTCAAGGGCAACTAGCGGGAGGGCGAGAGGGACCGGGGAGCTGTTTTTT. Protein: CASSHSRATSGRARGTGELFF.

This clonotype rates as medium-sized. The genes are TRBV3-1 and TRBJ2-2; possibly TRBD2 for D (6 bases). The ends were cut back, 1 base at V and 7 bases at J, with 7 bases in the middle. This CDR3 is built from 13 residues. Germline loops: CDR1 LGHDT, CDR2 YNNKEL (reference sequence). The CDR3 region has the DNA TGTGCCAGCAGCCAAGCGGGGGTCGGGGAGCTGTTTTTT. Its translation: CASSQAGVGELFF.

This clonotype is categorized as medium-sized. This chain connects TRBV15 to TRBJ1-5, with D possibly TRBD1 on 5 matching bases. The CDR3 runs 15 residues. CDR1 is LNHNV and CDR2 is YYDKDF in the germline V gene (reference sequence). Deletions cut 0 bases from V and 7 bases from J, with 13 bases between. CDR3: CATSRDGGRGQPQHF. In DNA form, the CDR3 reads TGTGCCACCAGCAGAGATGGAGGACGGGGCCAGCCCCAGCATTTT.

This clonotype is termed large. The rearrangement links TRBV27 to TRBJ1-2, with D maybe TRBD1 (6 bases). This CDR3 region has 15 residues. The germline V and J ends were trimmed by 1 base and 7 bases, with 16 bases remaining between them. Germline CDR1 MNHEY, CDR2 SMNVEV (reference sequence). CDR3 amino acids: CASSLLTGGWAGYTF. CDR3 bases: TGTGCCAGCAGTTTATTGACAGGCGGATGGGCTGGCTACACCTTC.

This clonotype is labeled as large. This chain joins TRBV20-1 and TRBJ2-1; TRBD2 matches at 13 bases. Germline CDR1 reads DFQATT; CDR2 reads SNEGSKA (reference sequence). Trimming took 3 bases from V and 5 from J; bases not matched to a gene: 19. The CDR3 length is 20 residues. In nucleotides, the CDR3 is TGCAGTGCTAGCCCACCGACTAGCGGGGGGAGACATAGAGGGGACAATGAGCAGTTCTTC. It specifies CSASPPTSGGRHRGDNEQFF.

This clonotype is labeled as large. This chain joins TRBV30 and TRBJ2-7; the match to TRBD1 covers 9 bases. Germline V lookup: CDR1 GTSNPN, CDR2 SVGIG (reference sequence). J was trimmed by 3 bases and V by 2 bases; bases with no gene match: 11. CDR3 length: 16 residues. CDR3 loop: CAWSKGRNRGHYEQYF. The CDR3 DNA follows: TGTGCCTGGAGTAAGGGAAGAAACAGGGGGCACTACGAGCAGTACTTC.